The rows below give T cell receptor beta chains drawn from one sample of a study of blood T cells in healthy people across ages. TCRdb re-derived calls from the 5' RACE reads in MiXCR, one entry per CDR3 protein. The sample contains approximately 730,000 distinct CDR3 sequences, 40% to 45% of which appear only once. Source material: blood. The receptors were sampled from a woman aged 55-69 years in good health. The CDR3 runs from the conserved cysteine through the conserved F or W. The D gene is left open where the match is weak. Clone size is shown for a subset of rows, as once, few, many or a class of expanded clone.

v_gene	abundance	d_gene	j_gene	CDR3aa	CDR3nt
TRBV3-1	many	.	TRBJ2-1	CASSQGRDEQFF	TGTGCCAGCAGCCAAGGGAGGGATGAGCAGTTCTTC
TRBV4-2	few	TRBD2	TRBJ2-5	CASSSLTSGGFQETQYF	TGTGCCAGCAGCTCTTTAACTAGCGGGGGGTTCCAAGAGACCCAGTACTTC
TRBV5-6	.	.	TRBJ1-1	CVSSLGGMNTEAFF	TGTGTCAGCAGCTTGGGGGGTATGAACACTGAAGCTTTCTTT
TRBV6-1	.	.	TRBJ2-7	CASSEWQDNEQYF	TGTGCCAGCAGTGAGTGGCAGGACAATGAGCAGTACTTC
TRBV3-1	.	.	TRBJ2-1	CASSQGTRENEQFF	TGTGCCAGCAGCCAAGGTACCAGGGAAAATGAGCAGTTCTTC
TRBV5-1	many	.	TRBJ2-3	CASSPSWTPRGPTDTQYF	TGCGCCAGCAGCCCCTCCTGGACTCCTCGAGGACCCACAGATACGCAGTATTTT
TRBV20-1	few	TRBD2	TRBJ2-7	CSARGTPGLADSLSYEQYF	TGCAGTGCTAGAGGTACCCCGGGACTAGCGGACTCCCTTTCCTACGAGCAGTACTTC
TRBV9	.	.	TRBJ2-2	CASSVAGDSFTGELFF	TGTGCCAGCAGCGTAGCGGGGGACAGCTTCACCGGGGAGCTGTTTTTT
TRBV7-2	many	.	TRBJ2-5	CASSPSGETQYF	TGTGCCAGCAGCCCTTCAGGGGAGACCCAGTACTTC
TRBV9	.	TRBD2	TRBJ2-3	CASSVLSGRGTDTQYF	TGTGCCAGCAGCGTACTGAGCGGGAGGGGCACAGATACGCAGTATTTT
TRBV28	.	TRBD1	TRBJ1-1	CASSLLSETGSTEAFF	TGTGCCAGCAGTTTATTGTCGGAGACAGGGAGCACTGAAGCTTTCTTT
TRBV12-3/TRBV12-4	few	.	TRBJ1-5	CASSTGVYSNQPQHF	TGTGCCAGCAGCACCGGAGTTTATAGCAATCAGCCCCAGCATTTT
TRBV28	few	TRBD2	TRBJ2-1	CASSLRTSGSSTEQFF	TGTGCCAGCAGTTTGAGGACTAGCGGGAGTAGCACTGAGCAGTTCTTC
TRBV20-1	.	.	TRBJ1-1	CSASTQGSIEAFF	TGCAGTGCTAGTACCCAGGGCTCGATTGAAGCTTTCTTT
TRBV20-1	.	TRBD1	TRBJ2-7	CSATGTDNTYEQYF	TGCAGTGCCACGGGGACAGACAACACCTACGAGCAGTACTTC
TRBV12-3/TRBV12-4	.	.	TRBJ2-3	CASSFRQASTDTEYF	TGTGCCAGCAGTTTTCGGCAAGCTAGCACAGATACGGAGTATTTT
TRBV28	once	.	TRBJ1-2	CASKGAHYGYTF	TGTGCCAGCAAAGGCGCCCACTATGGCTACACCTTC
TRBV7-2	.	TRBD1	TRBJ1-3	CASSATGIGNTIYF	TGTGCCAGCAGCGCGACAGGGATTGGAAACACCATATATTTT
TRBV13	.	.	TRBJ2-1	CASSLDYAREQFF	TGTGCCAGCAGCCTAGACTACGCAAGGGAGCAGTTCTTC
TRBV3-1	.	.	TRBJ1-1	CASSPAAGRGKRAEAFF	TGTGCCAGCAGCCCTGCTGCAGGGAGGGGGAAACGGGCTGAAGCTTTCTTT
TRBV2	.	.	TRBJ1-4	CASSEAQAGEKLFF	TGTGCCAGCAGTGAGGCACAGGCGGGAGAAAAACTGTTTTTT
TRBV9	few	TRBD2	TRBJ2-7	CASRVGGREQYF	TGTGCCAGCAGGGTCGGGGGGAGGGAGCAGTACTTC
TRBV3-1	many	TRBD2	TRBJ2-1	CASRAGEGSYNEQFF	TGTGCCTCCAGAGCGGGAGAAGGATCCTACAATGAGCAGTTCTTC
TRBV13	.	TRBD2	TRBJ2-3	CASSLGLSGGTQYF	TGTGCCAGCAGCTTAGGCCTCTCGGGGGGAACGCAGTATTTT
TRBV7-2	few	TRBD2	TRBJ2-3	CASSLSGAGGSVDTQYF	TGTGCCAGCAGCTTATCTGGAGCGGGGGGTTCGGTGGATACGCAGTATTTT
TRBV29-1	.	.	TRBJ2-1	CSVDGTPSNEQFF	TGCAGCGTTGACGGGACTCCCTCCAATGAGCAGTTCTTC
TRBV29-1	.	.	TRBJ1-1	CSVEDPHVKSTEAFF	TGCAGCGTTGAAGATCCACACGTTAAGAGCACTGAAGCTTTCTTT
TRBV7-9	.	.	TRBJ1-5	CASSLEFGQPQHF	TGTGCCAGCAGCTTAGAGTTCGGTCAGCCCCAGCATTTT
TRBV7-3	.	.	TRBJ1-1	CTSSLAGNTEAFF	TGTACCAGCAGCTTAGCGGGGAACACTGAAGCTTTCTTT